This T cell receptor beta chain comes out of a study of cytomegalovirus exposure and HLA in healthy donors. PCR primers comprised 60 Vbeta and 13 Jbeta primers. Here immunoSEQ multiplex PCR was the method, and the copy in TCRdb shows in-frame clones only, minus some. Altogether roughly 89,000 clones are present, over 55% being singletons, with the ten largest covering 20% to 25%. The TCR originated in a woman between 50 and 59 years old in good health and CMV-seropositive. Input material: PBMCs.

CDR3 DNA sequence: TGTGCCAGCAGTGTCCGGGACGGGGGAAGATTGAACACTGAAGCTTTCTTT. It is translated as CASSVRDGGRLNTEAFF. The gene calls are TRBV2 and TRBJ1-1; D is perhaps TRBD1 (5 bases). This CDR3 contains 17 residues. V was pared by 4 bases and J by 0 bases, with 18 bases between. Germline-derived CDR1 and CDR2 are SNHLY and FYNNEI. The full variable domain, rest sourced from reference TRBV2 and TRBJ1-1, is EPEVTQTPSHQVTQMGQEVILRCVPISNHLYFYWYRQILGQKVEFLVSFYNNEISEKSEIFDDQFSVERPDGSNFTLKIRSTKLEDSAMYFCASSVRDGGRLNTEAFFGQGTRLTVV.